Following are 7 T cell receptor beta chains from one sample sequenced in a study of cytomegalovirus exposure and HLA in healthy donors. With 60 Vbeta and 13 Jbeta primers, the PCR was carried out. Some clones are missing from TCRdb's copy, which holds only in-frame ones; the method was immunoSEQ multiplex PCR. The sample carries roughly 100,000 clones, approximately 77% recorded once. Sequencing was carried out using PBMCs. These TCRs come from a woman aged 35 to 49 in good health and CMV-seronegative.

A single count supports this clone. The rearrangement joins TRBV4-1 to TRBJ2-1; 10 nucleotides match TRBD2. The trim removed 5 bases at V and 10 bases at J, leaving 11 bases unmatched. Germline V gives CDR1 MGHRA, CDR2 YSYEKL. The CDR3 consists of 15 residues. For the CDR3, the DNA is TGCGCCAGCAGCTATCTAGCGGGGGTCCCCGGGGAGCAGTTCTTC. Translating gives CASSYLAGVPGEQFF.

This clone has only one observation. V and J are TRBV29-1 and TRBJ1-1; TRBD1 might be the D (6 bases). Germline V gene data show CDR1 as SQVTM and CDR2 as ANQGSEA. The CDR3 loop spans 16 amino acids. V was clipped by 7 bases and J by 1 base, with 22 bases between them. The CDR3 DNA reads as TGCAGCGCCAAAGGGGGTCGGGTCATCGGGAACACTGAAGCTTTCTTT. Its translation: CSAKGGRVIGNTEAFF. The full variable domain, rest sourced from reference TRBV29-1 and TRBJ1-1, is SAVISQKPSRDICQRGTSLTIQCQVDSQVTMMFWYRQQPGQSLTLIATANQGSEATYESGFVIDKFPISRPNLTFSTLTVSNMSPEDSSIYLCSAKGGRVIGNTEAFFGQGTRLTVV.

The CDR3 sequence: CASSLGTYRGRETQYF. CDR3 nucleotide sequence: TGTGCCAGCAGCTTAGGAACTTACAGGGGAAGAGAGACCCAGTACTTC. This chain connects TRBV7-2 to TRBJ2-5; 7 bases are a match to TRBD1. There are 16 residues in the CDR3. Germline V gene sequence: CDR1 SGHTA, CDR2 FQGNSA. J gave up 4 bases and V 1 base, and 9 bases lay outside the gene matches.

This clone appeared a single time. CDR3 protein: CASSLNSANYGYTF. CDR3 nucleotides: TGTGCCAGCAGCTTAAACAGTGCTAACTATGGCTACACCTTC. This rearrangement joins TRBV7-9 to TRBJ1-2; unclear D gene. Deletions cut 2 bases from V and 0 bases from J, with 7 bases between. The CDR3 runs to 14 residues. Germline V gene data show CDR1 as SEHNR and CDR2 as FQNEAQ (reference sequence).

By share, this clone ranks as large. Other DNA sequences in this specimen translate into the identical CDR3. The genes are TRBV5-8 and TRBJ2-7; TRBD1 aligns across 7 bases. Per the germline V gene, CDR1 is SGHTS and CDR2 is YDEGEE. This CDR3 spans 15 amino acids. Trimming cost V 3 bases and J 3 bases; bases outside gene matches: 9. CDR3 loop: CASSSPPRGHYEQYF. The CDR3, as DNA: TGTGCCAGCAGCTCGCCTCCTAGGGGGCACTACGAGCAGTACTTC.

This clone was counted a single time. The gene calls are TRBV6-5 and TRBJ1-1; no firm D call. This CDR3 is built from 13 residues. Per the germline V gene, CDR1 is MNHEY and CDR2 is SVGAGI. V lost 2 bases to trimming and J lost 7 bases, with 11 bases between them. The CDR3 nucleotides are TGTGCCAGCAGTTACCGGGGTGGAGATGAAGCTTTCTTT. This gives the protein CASSYRGGDEAFF.

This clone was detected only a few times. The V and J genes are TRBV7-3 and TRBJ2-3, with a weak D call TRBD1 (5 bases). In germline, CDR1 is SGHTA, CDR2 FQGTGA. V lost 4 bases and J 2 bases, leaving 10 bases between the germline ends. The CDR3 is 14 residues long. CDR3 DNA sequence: TGTGCCAGCAGCTCTGGACACCCCACAGATACGCAGTATTTT. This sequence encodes CASSSGHPTDTQYF. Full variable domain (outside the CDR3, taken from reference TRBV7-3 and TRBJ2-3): GAGVSQTPSNKVTEKGKYVELRCDPISGHTALYWYRQSLGQGPEFLIYFQGTGAADDSGLPNDRFFAVRPEGSVSTLKIQRTERGDSAVYLCASSSGHPTDTQYFGPGTRLTVL.